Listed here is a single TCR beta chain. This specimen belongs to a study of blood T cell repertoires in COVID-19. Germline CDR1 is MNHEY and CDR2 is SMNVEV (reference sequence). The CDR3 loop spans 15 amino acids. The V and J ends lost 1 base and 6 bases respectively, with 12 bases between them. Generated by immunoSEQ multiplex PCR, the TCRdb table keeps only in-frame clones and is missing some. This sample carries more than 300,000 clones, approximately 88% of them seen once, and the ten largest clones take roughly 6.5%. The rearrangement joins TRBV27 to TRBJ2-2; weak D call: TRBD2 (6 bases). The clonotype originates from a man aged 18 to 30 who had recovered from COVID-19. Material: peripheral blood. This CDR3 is CASSLLGGPSGELFF. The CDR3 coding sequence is TGTGCCAGCAGTTTATTGGGAGGACCATCCGGGGAGCTGTTTTTT.